This T cell receptor (beta chain) was obtained from a study of tumor and adjacent non-tumor tissue in lung cancer. About this clonotype itself: One base away lies a much larger clone, so this may be a sequencing read error.

A modified ARM-PCR protocol with three rounds of nested PCR amplified TCRbeta. TCRdb reprocessed the multiplex PCR reads via MiXCR and lists one record per CDR3 protein. The sample shows 200,000 or so distinct CDR3 sequences, 71% of them seen only once. CDR1 is MNHNY, CDR2 SVGAGI, per germline (reference sequence). This CDR3 contains 14 residues. RNA was extracted from bulk tissue without any cell sorting. Sequences were obtained from lung tumor tissue. The receptor's source is a man in his sixties with non-small cell lung cancer. This sequence joins TRBV6-6 and TRBJ1-4, with 10 bases that match TRBD1. The CDR3 loop is CTSSYSTGGEKLFF. The CDR3 bases are TGTACCAGCAGTTACTCGACAGGGGGCGAGAAACTGTTTTTT.